This TCR beta chain was identified during a study of Ad26.COV2.S vaccination and SARS-CoV-2 variants. Turning to the study itself: Donor joined the COV1001 Ad26.COV2.S trial arm. General observations from the study: Higher spike-specific TCR breadth was found in vaccine recipients than in placebo recipients. For non-spike TCRs, breadth in vaccine recipients resembled that in placebo recipients.

The treatment denotes: around 19 received Ad26.COV2.S at low or high dose, single or two shots; 5 received placebo; per-sample allocation not given. The samples were gathered on day 63 after the first injection of vaccine or placebo. An Ad26 vector expressing Wuhan-strain SARS-CoV-2 spike served as the vaccine. As to this clone: Its specificity is not known.

Only in-frame clones appear in the TCRdb table, and some are missing; sequencing was by immunoSEQ multiplex PCR. Here the sample spans 440,000 or so clones, roughly 87% being singletons. Sequenced material: peripheral blood, taken in a trial of Ad26.COV2.S vaccine versus placebo. The TCR was taken from a person aged 18 to 59 who received the Ad26.COV2.S COVID-19 vaccine or a placebo.

DNA for the CDR3: TGCAGCGTTGCAGGATCCCCTAGCGGGGGAGAGCCCACAGATACGCAGTATTTT. This translates into CSVAGSPSGGEPTDTQYF. J is TRBJ2-3 and V is TRBV29-1, with 10 bases aligning to TRBD2. The germline V gene has CDR1 SQVTM and CDR2 ANQGSEA. Trimming removed 4 bases from V and 2 bases from J; junction bases left unmatched: 15. The CDR3 has 18 amino acids.